This note documents a single T cell receptor beta chain sequence. This entry belongs to a study of blood T cell repertoires in COVID-19. About the research overall: Some COVID-19 samples were acute and others convalescent; all came from the United States, Italy and Spain. PBMCs, B-cell-depleted T cells, or T cells were the source of the cDNA or gDNA that made up the material.

The ends were cut back, 3 bases at V and 3 bases at J, with 15 bases in the middle. From germline, CDR1 is SQVTM and CDR2 ANQGSEA. The CDR3 sequence is 15 residues long. Under the authors' procedure: For nucleated cells, counts were estimated from reference gene primer amplification. Here immunoSEQ multiplex PCR was the method, and the copy in TCRdb shows in-frame clones only, minus some. Clone size and the V and J calls come from that table; the DNA yielded D and trimming. The sample contains over 120,000 clones, around four fifths of which appear only once. This clonotype was obtained from a human donor in a cohort sampled during active COVID-19. Material for sequencing was peripheral blood. The chain combines TRBV29-1 with TRBJ2-1, with D possibly matching TRBD2 (5 bases). The CDR3 DNA sequence: TGCAGCGTTGATCAAGATCGGACTCTCTACAATGAGCAGTTCTTC. As protein: CSVDQDRTLYNEQFF.